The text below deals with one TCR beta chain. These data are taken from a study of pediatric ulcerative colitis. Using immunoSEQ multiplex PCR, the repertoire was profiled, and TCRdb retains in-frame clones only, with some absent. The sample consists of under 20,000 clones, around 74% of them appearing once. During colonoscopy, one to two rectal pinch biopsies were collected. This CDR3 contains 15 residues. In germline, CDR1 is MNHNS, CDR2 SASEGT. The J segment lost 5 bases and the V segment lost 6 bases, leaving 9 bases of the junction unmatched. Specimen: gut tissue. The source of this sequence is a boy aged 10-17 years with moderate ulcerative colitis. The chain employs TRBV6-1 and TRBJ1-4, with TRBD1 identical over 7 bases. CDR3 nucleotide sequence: TGTGCCAGCAGCTTACAGGGGCGATCGAATGAAAAACTGTTTTTT. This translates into CASSLQGRSNEKLFF.